Listed below are T cell receptor beta chains from one sample, sequenced in a study of CD8 T cells in ankylosing spondylitis. One entry per CDR3 protein results from TCRdb running MiXCR on the 5' RACE reads. The sample includes nearly 350,000 distinct CDR3 sequences, about 15% of them seen just once. Sequencing used blood, either unsorted or a sorted T cell fraction (not recorded which). The receptors originated from a male donor with ankylosing spondylitis or in good health (not recorded which). The CDR3 runs from the conserved cysteine through the conserved F or W. The D gene is left open where the match is weak. Size values are once, few and many counts, or a class for expanded clones, and some rows have none.

TRBJ2-1 - TRBV7-9 - CASSPESGPYNEQFF TGTGCCAGCAGCCCCGAAAGCGGCCCTTACAATGAGCAGTTCTTC
TRBJ2-1 few TRBV14 TRBD2 CASSPWTSAHNEQFF TGTGCCAGCAGCCCTTGGACTAGCGCTCACAATGAGCAGTTCTTC
TRBJ1-5 - TRBV6-1 TRBD1 CASNLLDRDRDQPQHF TGTGCCAGCAACCTTCTAGATAGGGACAGAGATCAGCCCCAGCATTTT
TRBJ2-6 few TRBV6-1 - CASSPGLSGANVLTF TGTGCCAGCAGTCCTGGCCTATCTGGGGCCAACGTCCTGACTTTC
TRBJ1-1 many TRBV11-3 - CASSLEGQVNTEAFF TGTGCCAGCAGCTTAGAAGGGCAGGTGAACACTGAAGCTTTCTTT
TRBJ1-5 - TRBV6-5 - CASSYLASNQPQHF TGTGCCAGCAGTTACTTGGCCAGCAATCAGCCCCAGCATTTT
TRBJ2-3 - TRBV7-9 - CASSLVQGIWDTQYF TGTGCCAGCAGCTTAGTGCAGGGGATTTGGGATACGCAGTATTTT
TRBJ1-1 - TRBV30 - CAWRPPGGGAFF TGTGCCTGGAGGCCCCCCGGTGGGGGGGCTTTCTTT
TRBJ2-5 - TRBV4-1 - CASSQGGLRYQETQYF TGCGCCAGCAGCCAAGGGGGCCTCAGGTACCAAGAGACCCAGTACTTC
TRBJ2-2 few TRBV7-9 - CASSLAGTYLGGELFF TGTGCCAGCAGCTTAGCCGGGACCTACCTGGGGGGGGAGCTGTTTTTT
TRBJ2-4 - TRBV25-1 - CASSDAKALQNIQYF TGTGCCAGCAGTGATGCGAAGGCCCTTCAAAACATTCAGTACTTC
TRBJ1-2 - TRBV7-2 - CASSTRDPAGGYTF TGTGCCAGCAGCACCCGGGACCCTGCAGGTGGCTACACCTTC
TRBJ2-1 many TRBV12-3/TRBV12-4 - CASGNRDLNNEQFF TGTGCCAGCGGGAACCGGGACCTGAACAATGAGCAGTTCTTC
TRBJ1-4 many TRBV5-1 - CASSGGDPRGEKLFF TGCGCCAGCAGCGGGGGGGACCCTCGGGGTGAAAAACTGTTTTTT
TRBJ1-2 few TRBV6-5 - CASSYSTGQGVRVEGYTF TGTGCCAGCAGTTACTCGACAGGTCAAGGGGTTAGGGTAGAGGGCTACACCTTC
TRBJ2-1 few TRBV10-2 - CAGPRRAASPCEQFF TGCGCCGGCCCACGAAGGGCAGCCTCTCCCTGCGAGCAGTTCTTC
TRBJ2-1 - TRBV20-1 TRBD2 CSARDMGGNNNEQFF TGCAGTGCTAGAGATATGGGGGGGAACAACAATGAGCAGTTCTTC
TRBJ2-7 - TRBV5-1 - CASSLEGVGLGEQYF TGCGCCAGCAGCTTGGAAGGGGTAGGACTGGGGGAGCAGTACTTC
TRBJ2-7 few TRBV5-1 TRBD1 CASSLRTGMHEQYF TGCGCCAGCAGCCTGAGGACAGGGATGCACGAGCAGTACTTC
TRBJ2-4 - TRBV20-1 - CSAPGAAKNIQYF TGCAGTGCTCCGGGAGCAGCTAAAAACATTCAGTACTTC
TRBJ2-1 - TRBV10-3 - CAISGVSTGNEQFF TGTGCCATCAGTGGGGTCTCGACGGGCAATGAGCAGTTCTTC
TRBJ2-7 - TRBV9 TRBD1 CASSPPERDRGHEQYF TGTGCCAGCAGCCCCCCAGAGAGGGACAGGGGCCACGAGCAGTACTTC
TRBJ2-1 - TRBV5-1 TRBD1 CASSQDRGRGWNEQFF TGCGCCAGCAGCCAGGACAGGGGGCGGGGGTGGAATGAGCAGTTCTTC
TRBJ2-7 many TRBV15 TRBD1 CATSRGTGDYEQYF TGTGCCACCAGCAGAGGGACAGGGGACTACGAGCAGTACTTC
TRBJ1-2 many TRBV6-1 - CASSPHRNYGYTF TGTGCCAGCAGTCCTCACCGTAACTATGGCTACACCTTC
TRBJ2-7 few TRBV7-9 - CASSLAGPANEQYF TGTGCCAGCAGCTTGGCGGGGCCAGCCAACGAGCAGTACTTC
TRBJ1-2 - TRBV10-3 - CAISEGQGNYGYTF TGTGCCATCAGTGAAGGTCAGGGTAACTATGGCTACACCTTC
TRBJ2-3 few TRBV6-1 TRBD1 CASSERHNRGHSTDTQYF TGTGCCAGCAGTGAAAGGCATAACAGGGGCCACAGCACAGATACGCAGTATTTT
TRBJ2-3 - TRBV7-2 - CASGLGGQGDTQYF TGTGCCAGCGGACTCGGGGGGCAGGGAGATACGCAGTATTTT
TRBJ1-3 - TRBV6-1 - CASSESSSSGNTIYF TGTGCCAGCAGTGAAAGCTCTAGCTCTGGAAACACCATATATTTT
TRBJ2-1 few TRBV11-2 - CASSLETGGYNEQFF TGTGCCAGCAGCTTGGAGACCGGGGGCTACAATGAGCAGTTCTTC
TRBJ2-5 - TRBV24-1 - CATSDSLDSQETQYF TGTGCCACCAGTGACTCCTTGGACAGCCAAGAGACCCAGTACTTC
TRBJ2-3 - TRBV9 TRBD2 CASSAGLAGPSTDTQYF TGTGCCAGCAGCGCCGGACTAGCGGGGCCCAGCACAGATACGCAGTATTTT
TRBJ2-1 - TRBV20-1 TRBD2 CCARPSGGNSYNEQFF TGCTGTGCTAGACCTAGCGGGGGGAACTCCTACAATGAGCAGTTCTTC
TRBJ2-7 few TRBV20-1 TRBD1 CSVGQGALSEQYF TGCAGTGTTGGACAGGGGGCCCTAAGCGAGCAGTACTTC
TRBJ2-3 - TRBV5-1 TRBD2 CASSLSSGGRDTQYF TGCGCCAGCAGCTTATCTAGCGGGGGGCGAGATACGCAGTATTTT
TRBJ2-1 few TRBV29-1 - CSVGQLSSYNEQFF TGCAGCGTCGGACAGTTAAGCTCCTACAATGAGCAGTTCTTC
TRBJ1-1 - TRBV3-1 - CASSQVEYPGRGTEAFF TGTGCCAGCAGCCAAGTCGAATATCCGGGACGGGGCACTGAAGCTTTCTTT
TRBJ1-5 many TRBV18 - CASSPQGSNQQPQHF TGTGCCAGCTCACCTCAGGGATCGAACCAGCAGCCCCAGCATTTT
TRBJ2-1 - TRBV9 TRBD2 CASSVGVAGANEQFF TGTGCCAGCAGCGTAGGGGTAGCGGGGGCGAATGAGCAGTTCTTC
TRBJ2-4 - TRBV5-6 - CASSSHPFLAKNIQYF TGTGCCAGCAGCTCCCACCCTTTTCTAGCCAAAAACATTCAGTACTTC
TRBJ2-1 many TRBV7-8 - CASSLGRDNEQFF TGTGCCAGCAGCTTAGGTAGGGACAATGAGCAGTTCTTC
TRBJ2-7 few TRBV3-1 - CLSSQIRIGYHYEQYF TGTCTCAGCAGCCAAATAAGGATAGGCTACCACTACGAGCAGTACTTC
TRBJ2-3 - TRBV29-1 - CSDFGSTDTQYF TGCAGCGATTTCGGGAGCACAGATACGCAGTATTTT